This entry concerns a single TCR beta chain. In the original workflow: Using reference gene primer amplification, nucleated cell counts were estimated. The assay was immunoSEQ multiplex PCR, and TCRdb's table has in-frame clones only and misses some. That table is the source of V, J and clone size, and D and trimming were worked out from the DNA. Here the sample spans about 200,000 clones, approximately 88% being singletons. The data stem from a study of blood T cell repertoires in COVID-19. CDR3 size: 14 residues. CDR1 is KGHSH and CDR2 is LQKENI in the germline V gene. Deletions cut 4 bases from V and 4 bases from J, with 13 bases between. Cohort 3 recovered donors had two negative PCRs, clearance, or symptom resolution.

The receptor was derived from a woman between 18 and 30 years old who had recovered from COVID-19. Sequenced material: PBMCs or T cells enriched from blood (not recorded which). The gene calls are TRBV18 and TRBJ1-2; the D gene is possibly TRBD1 (6 bases). As DNA, the CDR3 is TGTGCCAGCTCACAGGCGACAGGACTCTATGGCTACACCTTC. Amino acid sequence: CASSQATGLYGYTF.